Following are 24 T cell receptor beta chains from one sample sequenced in a study of long-term antiretroviral therapy in people with HIV (dated by TCRdb to between 2021 and 2022). The immunoSEQ hsTCRB v3.0 assay was used at survey level resolution to sequence the TRB variable region. As stored in TCRdb, this immuneACCESS dataset retains in-frame rearrangements with V and J assigned. A fraction of the clones does not appear; measured against another copy, unresolved V genes explain less than half of the discrepancy, and the remainder lacks a known reason. Present in this sample are around 34,000 clones, over 80% of which were seen just once. Of the sample, about 5% is held by the ten largest clones. This sample comprised unsorted PBMCs, obtained 1.5 years after starting antiretroviral therapy. These receptor sequences come from a young man with HIV.

The chain combines TRBV7-9 with TRBJ2-3; 10 bases agree with TRBD1. J lost 4 bases, V lost 1 base, and 8 bases had no gene match. Germline V gives CDR1 SEHNR, CDR2 FQNEAQ (reference sequence). The CDR3 spans 17 residues. The CDR3 DNA reads as TGTGCCAGCAGCTTAGAGTGGAGACAGGGGGCCTCAGATACGCAGTATTTT. Encoded protein: CASSLEWRQGASDTQYF.

The J gene is TRBJ1-2, the V gene TRBV5-4, with D possibly being TRBD1 (5 bases). This CDR3 has 18 amino acids. The V and J ends lost 3 bases and 5 bases respectively, with 26 bases between them. Germline CDR1 SGHNT, CDR2 YYREEE (reference sequence). The CDR3 DNA sequence: TGTGCCAGCAGCTCCACACCAGCAAAACGAGACAGAACTTATGGCTACACCTTC. Translation: CASSSTPAKRDRTYGYTF. Full variable domain (missing parts from reference TRBV5-4 and TRBJ1-2): ETGVTQSPTHLIKTRGQQVTLRCSSQSGHNTVSWYQQALGQGPQFIFQYYREEENGRGNFPPRFSGLQFPNYSSELNVNALELDDSALYLCASSSTPAKRDRTYGYTFGSGTRLTVV.

The chain couples TRBV6-1 to TRBJ1-3; 11 bases are a match to TRBD1. Trimming took 1 base from V and 2 from J; bases not matched to a gene: 1. Germline-derived CDR1 and CDR2 are MNHNS and SASEGT. The CDR3 length is 16 residues. CDR3 DNA: TGTGCCAGCAGTGAAGGGACAGGGGGCACTGGAAACACCATATATTTT. It encodes CASSEGTGGTGNTIYF.

V is TRBV11-3 and J is TRBJ1-1; tentatively, D is TRBD1 (5 bases). Germline CDR1 and CDR2: SGHNT and YENEEA. V gave up 5 bases and J gave up 2 bases, with 9 bases separating them. The CDR3 covers 13 residues. The CDR3 loop is CASSADRNTEAFF. CDR3 nucleotides: TGTGCCAGCAGCGCAGACAGAAACACTGAAGCTTTCTTT. The variable domain in full, completed from reference TRBV11-3 and TRBJ1-1, reads EAGVVQSPRYKIIEKKQPVAFWCNPISGHNTLYWYLQNLGQGPELLIRYENEEAVDDSQLPKDRFSAERLKGVDSTLKIQPAELGDSAVYLCASSADRNTEAFFGQGTRLTVV.

This clone appeared a few times. The chain has TRBV25-1 and TRBJ2-7; a possible D gene is TRBD1 (6 bases). Germline V gene data show CDR1 as MGHDK and CDR2 as SYGVNS. This CDR3 has 14 residues. With 4 bases removed from V and 2 bases from J, the gap between germline ends came to 12 bases. The CDR3 region has the DNA TGTGCCAGCAGTGTGACAGGTCCGGCCTACGAGCAGTACTTC. As protein: CASSVTGPAYEQYF.

This chain joins TRBV27 and TRBJ1-4, with 8 bases that match TRBD1. The CDR3 has 14 residues. V shed 3 bases and J 8 bases; nucleotides not matched to a gene: 5. Germline V gene lookup returns CDR1 MNHEY and CDR2 SMNVEV (reference sequence). The CDR3 sequence: CASSLDRVGEKLFF. The CDR3 DNA reads TGTGCCAGCAGTTTGGACAGGGTGGGCGAAAAACTGTTTTTT.

The chain uses TRBV7-9 and TRBJ2-3, with D perhaps matching TRBD2 (5 bases). Germline lookup yields CDR1 SEHNR and CDR2 FQNEAQ (reference sequence). The CDR3 spans 12 residues. The V gene lost 8 bases and the J gene lost 3 bases, with 9 bases spanning the gap. The CDR3 sequence is CASGGGTDTQYF. In DNA, the CDR3 is TGTGCCAGCGGCGGCGGGACAGATACGCAGTATTTT.

V usage is TRBV5-4 and J usage is TRBJ1-2; 8 bases are a match to TRBD1. The ends lost 4 bases at V and 8 bases at J; junction bases unmatched: 7. The CDR3 length is 13 residues. The germline CDR1 and CDR2 sequences are SGHNT and YYREEE (reference sequence). The CDR3 sequence is CASSEQGVGGYTF. The CDR3 region has the DNA TGTGCCAGCAGCGAACAGGGGGTAGGCGGCTACACCTTC.

This clone was found a few times. This chain joins TRBV28 and TRBJ1-5; D remains unclear. The germline CDR1 and CDR2 sequences are MDHEN and SYDVKM. The CDR3 contains 12 residues. V lost 3 bases and J 13 bases, leaving 13 bases between the germline ends. The CDR3 spells CASSLVSVRQHF. The CDR3 DNA is TGTGCCAGCAGTTTGGTTTCGGTTCGTCAGCATTTT.

V is TRBV2 and J is TRBJ2-3; D is possibly TRBD1 or TRBD2 (5 bases each). CDR3 length: 15 amino acids. Trimming pared 7 bases from V and 2 bases from J, leaving 16 bases between. The germline V gene encodes CDR1 SNHLY and CDR2 FYNNEI. The CDR3 nucleotides are TGTGCCAGCAAGTTGAGGGACCCGGCCACAGATACGCAGTATTTT. Its translation is CASKLRDPATDTQYF.

This rearrangement joins TRBV7-9 to TRBJ1-4; TRBD1 aligns across 9 bases. Germline trimming cut 5 bases from V and 0 bases from J; bases unmatched to any gene: 10. This CDR3 has 18 residues. Looked up from germline, CDR1 is SEHNR and CDR2 is FQNEAQ (reference sequence). The CDR3 region has the DNA TGTGCCAGCAGCCAGGGACAGGGAGTTTCTCCAACTAATGAAAAACTGTTTTTT. Residues: CASSQGQGVSPTNEKLFF.

J is TRBJ1-5 and V is TRBV28; the D gene is possibly TRBD1 (6 bases). The CDR3 totals 15 residues. Trimming removed 6 bases at V and 0 bases at J, with 12 bases between. Germline CDR1 MDHEN, CDR2 SYDVKM. For the CDR3, the DNA is TGTGCCAGCAGAAAAAGGGGGGTTAGCAATCAGCCCCAGCATTTT. Residues: CASRKRGVSNQPQHF.

The gene calls are TRBV15 and TRBJ2-3; 10 bases map to TRBD2. This CDR3 spans 15 amino acids. The germline CDR1 and CDR2 sequences are LNHNV and YYDKDF (reference sequence). With V trimmed by 5 bases and J by 5 bases, 7 bases remained unmatched. Here the CDR3 DNA reads TGTGCCACCAGCCCTTCTAGCGGGAGTCGAGATACGCAGTATTTT. It codes for CATSPSSGSRDTQYF.

V and J are TRBV28 and TRBJ1-2, with TRBD1 identical over 7 bases. Germline trimming cut 6 bases from V and 5 bases from J; bases unmatched to any gene: 6. There are 13 residues in the CDR3. Germline CDR1 and CDR2: MDHEN and SYDVKM. The CDR3 sequence: CASSSQGRYGYTF. The CDR3 nucleotides read TGTGCCAGCAGCTCACAGGGGCGATATGGCTACACCTTC.

This chain connects TRBV6-5 to TRBJ1-2; 7 bases match TRBD1. CDR1 MNHEY and CDR2 SVGAGI come from the germline V gene. The ends lost 2 bases at V and 8 bases at J; junction bases unmatched: 5. This CDR3 has 13 residues. CDR3 region: CASSYLQGRGYTF. DNA for the CDR3: TGTGCCAGCAGTTACCTACAGGGGCGCGGCTACACCTTC.

J is TRBJ2-2 and V is TRBV5-4; D is ambiguous. Trimming pared 1 base from V and 2 bases from J, leaving 12 bases between. Per germline, CDR1 SGHNT and CDR2 YYREEE (reference sequence). The CDR3 covers 16 residues. This chain's CDR3 is CASSLIWGSNTGELFF. CDR3 coding DNA: TGTGCCAGCAGCTTGATATGGGGATCCAACACCGGGGAGCTGTTTTTT.

This clone was found once. The chain recombines TRBV10-3 with TRBJ2-3; D possibly corresponds to TRBD2 (6 bases). The CDR3 contains 14 residues. CDR1 and CDR2 (germline): ENHRY, SYGVKD. The V end lost 4 bases, the J end lost 1 base, and 9 bases lay between the germline ends. CDR3 in amino acids: CAISAGDGTDTQYF. In nucleotides, the CDR3 is TGTGCCATCAGTGCGGGGGACGGCACAGATACGCAGTATTTT.

This chain links TRBV18 with TRBJ1-2; D is possibly TRBD1 (5 bases). CDR1 and CDR2 from the germline V gene are KGHSH and LQKENI. The CDR3 spans 17 residues. Trimming took 2 bases from V and 4 from J, leaving 20 bases between them. The CDR3 region has the DNA TGTGCCAGCTCACCAATCCTCAGGGAGCGGAATCGCTATGGCTACACCTTC. Encoded protein: CASSPILRERNRYGYTF.

J is TRBJ1-4 and V is TRBV28; possible D gene TRBD1, 6 bases. This CDR3 is built from 15 residues. The V gene lost 8 bases and the J gene lost 7 bases, with 20 bases spanning the gap. Germline V lookup: CDR1 MDHEN, CDR2 SYDVKM. The CDR3 bases are TGTGCCAGCGTGCAAGCGGACAGCAGTATTGAAAAACTGTTTTTT. Translated, it gives CASVQADSSIEKLFF.

The rearrangement links TRBV5-6 to TRBJ2-7, with 9 bases that match TRBD1. This CDR3 is 13 amino acids long. The trim removed 3 bases at V and 5 bases at J, leaving 3 bases unmatched. Germline CDR1 SGHDT, CDR2 YYEEEE. CDR3 DNA sequence: TGTGCCAGCAGCTGGGACAGGGCCCACGAGCAGTACTTC. Translating it yields CASSWDRAHEQYF.

The rearrangement links TRBV4-3 to TRBJ2-1; TRBD1 is a possible D gene (5 bases). CDR1 and CDR2 from the germline V gene are LGHNA and YSLEER. The CDR3 sequence is 15 residues long. The ends were cut back, 7 bases at V and 4 bases at J, with 17 bases in the middle. CDR3 DNA: TGCGCCAGCATGAGACAGTTGAATGATTACAATGAGCAGTTCTTC. This translates into CASMRQLNDYNEQFF.

This rearrangement joins TRBV9 to TRBJ2-7, with 11 nucleotides matching TRBD2. Germline loops: CDR1 SGDLS, CDR2 YYNGEE. Trimming cost V 0 bases and J 4 bases; bases outside gene matches: 12. This CDR3 is built from 18 residues. CDR3 amino acids: CASSVGLAGGTLGYEQYF. DNA of the CDR3: TGTGCCAGCAGCGTAGGTTTAGCGGGAGGGACATTAGGTTACGAGCAGTACTTC.

This clone has just a few counts. The rearrangement joins TRBV7-9 to TRBJ2-7; D gene uncertain. V was clipped by 9 bases and J by 3 bases, with 18 bases between them. Germline CDR1 reads SEHNR; CDR2 reads FQNEAQ (reference sequence). CDR3 size: 14 residues. The chain's CDR3 is CASSSGHQSYEQYF. CDR3 coding DNA: TGTGCCAGTTCGTCGGGCCACCAAAGCTACGAGCAGTACTTC.

V gene TRBV10-2 combines with J gene TRBJ2-5; D gene uncertain. Trimming stripped 8 bases from V and 4 bases from J, with 8 bases between. Looked up from germline, CDR1 is WSHSY and CDR2 is SAAADI. CDR3 length: 11 residues. The CDR3 region is CASGKVETQYF. The CDR3 DNA is TGCGCCAGCGGGAAAGTAGAGACCCAGTACTTC.